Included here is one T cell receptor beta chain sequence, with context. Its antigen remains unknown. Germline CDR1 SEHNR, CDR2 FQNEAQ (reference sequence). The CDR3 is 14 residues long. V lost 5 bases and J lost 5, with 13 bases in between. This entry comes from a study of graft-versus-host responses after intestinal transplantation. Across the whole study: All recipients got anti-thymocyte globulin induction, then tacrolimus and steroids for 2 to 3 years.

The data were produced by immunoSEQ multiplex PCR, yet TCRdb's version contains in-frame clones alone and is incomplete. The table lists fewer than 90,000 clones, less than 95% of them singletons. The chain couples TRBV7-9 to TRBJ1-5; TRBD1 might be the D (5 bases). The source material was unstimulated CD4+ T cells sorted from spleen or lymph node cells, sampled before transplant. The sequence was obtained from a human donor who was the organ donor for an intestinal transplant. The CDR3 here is CASSAGGRDQPQHF. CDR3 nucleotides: TGTGCCAGCAGCGCCGGGGGAAGGGATCAGCCCCAGCATTTT.